One sample yielded the 25 T cell receptor beta chains listed below, sequenced in a study of cytomegalovirus exposure and HLA in healthy donors (dated by TCRdb to the late 2010s). Library construction relied on the immunoSEQ multiplex PCR assay. For the multiplex PCR, a mixture combining 60 forward primers for TCR Vbeta segments and 13 reverse primers for TCR Jbeta segments was used. The table comes from immuneACCESS by way of TCRdb, which keeps in-frame sequences with V and J called. Part of the clones is missing from these tables; in studies checked, under half for an unresolved V gene and the rest for unknown reasons. A total of about 100,000 clones appear in this sample, under 85% of them only once. The ten largest clones add up to roughly 7.3% of the sample. The specimen was PBMCs. These receptor sequences come from a man aged 45-65 years in good health and CMV-seropositive.

This clone was observed once. The rearrangement links TRBV25-1 to TRBJ1-6, with D perhaps TRBD1 (6 bases). With 3 bases removed from V and 6 bases from J, the gap between germline ends came to 12 bases. The CDR3 loop spans 15 amino acids. CDR1 and CDR2 (germline): MGHDK, SYGVNS. The CDR3 loop is CASSDNRVANSPLHF. CDR3 sequence (DNA): TGTGCCAGCAGTGATAACAGGGTTGCTAATTCACCCCTCCACTTT.

The sample holds one count of this clone. The V call is TRBV11-2, the J call TRBJ1-6, with D maybe TRBD1 (5 bases). Germline assignment: CDR1 SGHAT and CDR2 FQNNGV. The CDR3 runs to 14 residues. V was clipped by 5 bases and J by 8 bases, with 13 bases between them. The chain's CDR3 is CASSRRGVDSPLHF. CDR3 nucleotide sequence: TGTGCCAGCAGCCGTAGGGGCGTGGATTCACCCCTCCACTTT.

CDR3 sequence reads: CASSLQGSLQPQHF. The CDR3 DNA sequence: TGTGCCAGCAGCTTGCAGGGGTCCCTTCAGCCCCAGCATTTT. V usage is TRBV5-5 and J usage is TRBJ1-5; TRBD1 is a possible D gene (6 bases). CDR3 length equals 14 residues. Trimming took 1 base from V and 6 from J, leaving 11 bases between them. Per the germline V gene, CDR1 is SGHKS and CDR2 is YYEKEE (reference sequence).

As for this clone: An end of the junction differs from the germline gene, which may be a read error. The CDR3 loop is CVISGGLETQYF. The DNA of the CDR3 is TGTGTCATCAGTGGGGGCTTAGAGACCCAGTACTTC. The chain employs TRBV10-3 and TRBJ2-5, with a weak D call TRBD1 (6 bases). CDR3 length equals 12 residues. Germline lookup yields CDR1 ENHRY and CDR2 SYGVKD.

This clone came up a few times. The chain combines TRBV4-2 with TRBJ1-1; 8 bases are a match to TRBD1. The V gene's germline CDR1 is LGHNA and CDR2 YNFKEQ. J lost 5 bases, V lost 3 bases, and 11 bases had no gene match. CDR3 length equals 16 residues. The CDR3, as DNA: TGTGCCAGCAGCCAGGAAGAAACAGGGGGGGGAACTGAAGCTTTCTTT. Amino acid sequence: CASSQEETGGGTEAFF.

V usage is TRBV11-2 and J usage is TRBJ2-1; D might be TRBD2 (6 bases). Germline CDR1 reads SGHAT; CDR2 reads FQNNGV. The ends were cut back, 1 base at V and 2 bases at J, with 12 bases in the middle. The CDR3 totals 16 residues. The CDR3 DNA sequence: TGTGCCAGCAGCTTAGTACGGGGGAACCCCTACAATGAGCAGTTCTTC. Encoded protein: CASSLVRGNPYNEQFF.

This clone was observed a handful of times. The chain employs TRBV5-6 and TRBJ1-2, with TRBD1 identical over 12 bases. The CDR3 contains 16 residues. Looked up from germline, CDR1 is SGHDT and CDR2 is YYEEEE. V trimming: 3 bases; J trimming: 5 bases; junction bases outside the gene matches: 8. As DNA, the CDR3 is TGTGCCAGCAGCTGGGGGACAGGGGGCACCGTGTATGGCTACACCTTC. It translates to CASSWGTGGTVYGYTF.

The chain couples TRBV7-9 to TRBJ1-1; D may be TRBD1 (6 bases). The CDR3 covers 15 residues. The germline V gene has CDR1 SEHNR and CDR2 FQNEAQ (reference sequence). The ends were cut back, 1 base at V and 7 bases at J, with 16 bases in the middle. This CDR3 is CASSLVNSPQGEAFF. For the CDR3, the DNA is TGTGCCAGCAGCTTAGTGAACAGCCCACAGGGTGAAGCTTTCTTT.

Written as DNA, the CDR3 is TGTGCCAGCAGTCCCACCATGCGAACTAATGAAAAACTGTTTTTT. This encodes CASSPTMRTNEKLFF. J is TRBJ1-4 and V is TRBV27; D not resolved. V lost 5 bases and J lost 1, with 11 bases in between. The V gene's germline CDR1 is MNHEY and CDR2 SMNVEV (reference sequence). The CDR3 spans 15 residues.

This chain links TRBV27 with TRBJ2-7; D remains ambiguous. This CDR3 has 11 residues. The V and J ends lost 8 bases and 5 bases respectively, with 10 bases between them. CDR1 MNHEY and CDR2 SMNVEV come from the germline V gene (reference sequence). In nucleotides, the CDR3 is TGTGCCAGCCGAGTAGAGAACGAGCAGTACTTC. Translated: CASRVENEQYF.

The rearrangement links TRBV14 to TRBJ1-2; D unclear. Germline V gene data show CDR1 as SGHDN and CDR2 as FVKESK. V lost 1 base to trimming and J lost 4 bases, with 10 bases between them. This CDR3 comprises 14 residues. The CDR3 here is CASSQGAAPYGYTF. The CDR3 DNA sequence: TGTGCCAGCAGCCAAGGGGCAGCACCCTATGGCTACACCTTC. Using reference TRBV14 and TRBJ1-2 for the parts outside the CDR3, the full variable domain is EAGVTQFPSHSVIEKGQTVTLRCDPISGHDNLYWYRRVMGKEIKFLLHFVKESKQDESGMPNNRFLAERTGGTYSTLKVQPAELEDSGVYFCASSQGAAPYGYTFGSGTRLTVV.

V usage is TRBV7-6 and J usage is TRBJ2-3, with TRBD2 as a possible D gene (6 bases). From germline, CDR1 is SGHVS and CDR2 FNYEAQ. V shed 5 bases and J shed 1 base, with 16 bases lying between them. The CDR3 is made up of 16 amino acids. The CDR3 here is CASSPLAGSRTDTQYF. The DNA of the CDR3 is TGTGCCAGCAGCCCCCTGGCGGGGAGCCGCACAGATACGCAGTATTTT. The full variable domain, its missing parts supplied by reference TRBV7-6 and TRBJ2-3, is GAGVSQSPRYKVTKRGQDVALRCDPISGHVSLYWYRQALGQGPEFLTYFNYEAQQDKSGLPNDRFSAERPEGSISTLTIQRTEQRDSAMYRCASSPLAGSRTDTQYFGPGTRLTVL.

The chain has TRBV27 and TRBJ2-7, with D perhaps TRBD1 (6 bases). Between the trimmed V and J ends, which lost 4 bases and 2 bases, there was a span of 9 bases. CDR3 length: 13 residues. Germline values: CDR1 MNHEY, CDR2 SMNVEV (reference sequence). Written as DNA, the CDR3 is TGTGCCAGCAGTTACGACAGGACCTACGAGCAGTACTTC. It codes for CASSYDRTYEQYF.

V and J are TRBV27 and TRBJ1-2; TRBD1 matches 10 bases. This CDR3 has 13 residues. The V gene end was trimmed by 4 bases and the J gene end by 4 bases; junction bases not matched to a gene: 0. The germline CDR1 and CDR2 sequences are MNHEY and SMNVEV (reference sequence). The CDR3 region has the DNA TGTGCCAGCAGTTGGGACAGGGGCTATGGCTACACCTTC. Protein sequence: CASSWDRGYGYTF.

This clone was observed a handful of times. The rearrangement joins TRBV5-1 to TRBJ1-2; 7 positions match TRBD1. The V segment lost 3 bases and the J segment 5 bases; nucleotides outside the gene matches: 4. The CDR3 length is 13 residues. Looked up from germline, CDR1 is SGHRS and CDR2 is YFSETQ. CDR3 nucleotide sequence: TGCGCCAGCAGCTGGGACAGCCAATATGGCTACACCTTC. This encodes CASSWDSQYGYTF.

This chain links TRBV7-9 with TRBJ2-1, with D tentatively TRBD2 (6 bases). From germline, CDR1 is SEHNR and CDR2 FQNEAQ (reference sequence). Deletions cut 11 bases from V and 4 bases from J, with 27 bases between. The CDR3 runs 17 residues. In nucleotides, the CDR3 is TGTGCCGCAACTTTGGGGACTGGGGGTGCTGATTACAATGAGCAGTTCTTC. This gives the protein CAATLGTGGADYNEQFF.

The chain couples TRBV7-9 to TRBJ2-5, with 8 bases that match TRBD2. Losses at the gene ends were 5 bases for V and 3 bases for J; bases not matched to a gene: 5. The germline CDR1 and CDR2 sequences are SEHNR and FQNEAQ (reference sequence). This CDR3 contains 14 residues. The CDR3 loop is CASSIGLAEETQYF. The CDR3 bases are TGTGCCAGCAGCATAGGACTAGCCGAAGAGACCCAGTACTTC.

The gene calls are TRBV6-5 and TRBJ2-2, with no clear D. V was clipped by 2 bases and J by 4 bases, with 8 bases between them. This CDR3 spans 14 amino acids. From germline, CDR1 is MNHEY and CDR2 SVGAGI. The CDR3 DNA sequence: TGTGCCAGCAGTTACCAGGAAAGCACCGGGGAGCTGTTTTTT. Amino acids: CASSYQESTGELFF.

The J gene is TRBJ2-3, the V gene TRBV30; 7 bases match TRBD1. The V gene's germline CDR1 is GTSNPN and CDR2 SVGIG (reference sequence). The CDR3 is 14 amino acids. V dropped 1 base and J dropped 2; count of bases not matched to a gene: 3. This CDR3 is CAWSGGQITDTQYF. The CDR3 DNA follows: TGTGCCTGGAGTGGGGGACAGATCACAGATACGCAGTATTTT.

This sequence joins TRBV6-5 and TRBJ2-1; 10 bases map to TRBD2. Per germline, CDR1 MNHEY and CDR2 SVGAGI. J lost 2 bases, V lost 4 bases, and 5 bases had no gene match. The CDR3 spans 16 residues. CDR3 region: CASSFTSGGAYNEQFF. The CDR3 coding sequence is TGTGCCAGCAGTTTTACCAGCGGGGGGGCCTACAATGAGCAGTTCTTC.

This chain links TRBV7-3 with TRBJ2-4, with TRBD1 identical over 10 bases. Germline trimming cut 4 bases from V and 7 bases from J; bases unmatched to any gene: 1. The CDR3 runs 13 residues. In germline, CDR1 is SGHTA, CDR2 FQGTGA. This CDR3 is CASSSGQGNIQYF. CDR3 coding DNA: TGTGCCAGCAGCTCGGGACAGGGGAACATTCAGTACTTC.

The DNA for the CDR3 is TGCGCCAGCAGCGATCAGGGGGATGTATCCTACGAGCAGTACTTC. Translated, it gives CASSDQGDVSYEQYF. This chain joins TRBV5-1 and TRBJ2-7; 7 bases map to TRBD1. The CDR3 runs to 15 residues. Losses at the gene ends were 4 bases for V and 1 base for J; bases not matched to a gene: 8. Germline CDR1 and CDR2: SGHRS and YFSETQ.

This rearrangement joins TRBV5-6 to TRBJ2-5, with 7 bases aligning to TRBD1. J lost 4 bases, V lost 4 bases, and 10 bases had no gene match. Germline V gene lookup returns CDR1 SGHDT and CDR2 YYEEEE. The CDR3 has 15 amino acids. DNA of the CDR3: TGTGCCAGCAGCAAGAAAACCGGGACAGCAGAGACCCAGTACTTC. This translates into CASSKKTGTAETQYF.

The J gene is TRBJ2-7, the V gene TRBV11-1, with 7 bases lining up with TRBD1. The CDR3 is 14 amino acids. V trimming: 2 bases; J trimming: 2 bases; junction bases outside the gene matches: 3. Germline assignment: CDR1 SGHAT and CDR2 FQDESV (reference sequence). The DNA for the CDR3 is TGTGCCAGCAGCTTAAGGGACAGACCCTACGAGCAGTACTTC. It is translated as CASSLRDRPYEQYF.

This clone was found once. This chain links TRBV7-2 with TRBJ2-5; TRBD2 is a possible D gene (6 bases). The V gene's germline CDR1 is SGHTA and CDR2 FQGNSA. The CDR3 extends over 12 amino acids. With 5 bases removed from V and 5 bases from J, the gap between germline ends came to 9 bases. The DNA of the CDR3 is TGTGCCAGCAGCCCCCGGGGGGAGACCCAGTACTTC. Residues: CASSPRGETQYF.